The present entry profiles one TCR beta chain with its context. Germline V lookup: CDR1 MGHRA, CDR2 YSYEKL. The V gene end was trimmed by 4 bases and the J gene end by 3 bases; junction bases not matched to a gene: 10. The CDR3 has 16 residues. The study recruited people aged roughly 18 to 100 years across roughly 23 US areas. Which cohort a participant joined came from the clinical history participants gave. Among Cohort 3 donors, those recovered had two negative PCRs, clearance, or symptom resolution. These data are taken from a study of blood T cell repertoires in COVID-19. Study details: Acute and convalescent COVID-19 samples came from the United States, Italy and Spain.

The assay was immunoSEQ multiplex PCR, and TCRdb's table has in-frame clones only and misses some. The data contain around 370,000 clones, more than 70% of them singletons. The TCR comes from a woman in her late teens or twenties who had recovered from COVID-19. Sequencing used PBMCs or T cells enriched from blood (not recorded which). This chain connects TRBV4-1 to TRBJ2-7; TRBD1 matches at 9 bases. The CDR3 bases are TGCGCCAGCAGCCTGGGGCCCCTGGGACAGGGCTACGAGCAGTACTTC. Its protein product is CASSLGPLGQGYEQYF.